The 23 T cell receptor beta chains listed next were all sequenced from one sample in a study of T cells in tumors after PD-1 blockade. Sequencing was performed with immunoSEQ multiplex PCR; in TCRdb, only in-frame clones are kept and a portion is missing. The data contain around 45,000 clones, 70% to 85% of them singletons. The input for sequencing was PBMCs, taken before anti-PD-1 therapy. The origin of the receptors is a human donor with advanced basal cell or squamous cell carcinoma (not recorded which).

The chain employs TRBV7-2 and TRBJ2-7; TRBD1 agrees at 7 bases. The CDR3 contains 15 residues. V gave up 3 bases and J gave up 2 bases; unmatched junction bases: 7. The germline V gene has CDR1 SGHTA and CDR2 FQGNSA. The CDR3 bases are TGTGCCAGCAGCTTTTCAGGGGGAACCACCTACGAGCAGTACTTC. It specifies CASSFSGGTTYEQYF.

The chain links TRBV28 to TRBJ2-7; 11 bases line up with TRBD1. The CDR3 is made up of 18 amino acids. V lost 6 bases and J lost 0; bases outside the gene matches: 13. Germline V gene lookup returns CDR1 MDHEN and CDR2 SYDVKM. The CDR3 spells CASRTKMRTGGNSYEQYF. The CDR3 bases are TGTGCCAGCAGAACGAAAATGCGGACAGGGGGCAACTCCTACGAGCAGTACTTC.

V gene TRBV7-9 combines with J gene TRBJ2-6; weak D call: TRBD2 (5 bases). The CDR3 has 16 residues. With 5 bases removed from V and 1 base from J, the gap between germline ends came to 12 bases. CDR1 is SEHNR and CDR2 is FQNEAQ in the germline V gene (reference sequence). The CDR3 DNA reads TGTGCCAGCAGCCCTGTGGAGGAATCTGGGGCCAACGTCCTGACTTTC. Translating it yields CASSPVEESGANVLTF.

This chain links TRBV6-6 with TRBJ2-7; D is perhaps TRBD1 (5 bases). The CDR3 runs 16 residues. The germline V gene has CDR1 MNHNY and CDR2 SVGAGI (reference sequence). Trimming pared 2 bases from V and 6 bases from J, leaving 20 bases between. The DNA of the CDR3 is TGTGCCAGCAGTTACAATCCAGCCTATAAAGGGGTCGAGCAGTACTTC. Its protein product is CASSYNPAYKGVEQYF.

The chain couples TRBV5-4 to TRBJ2-6, with TRBD1 as a possible D gene (5 bases). V was pared by 6 bases and J by 3 bases, with 10 bases between. Germline V CDR1 and CDR2: SGHNT, YYREEE (reference sequence). There are 14 residues in the CDR3. The CDR3 sequence is CASKQGVGANVLTF. CDR3 sequence (DNA): TGTGCCAGCAAGCAAGGGGTTGGGGCCAACGTCCTGACTTTC.

The chain combines TRBV2 with TRBJ1-2; 8 bases are a match to TRBD1. Germline V lookup: CDR1 SNHLY, CDR2 FYNNEI. J gave up 7 bases and V 3 bases, and 7 bases lay outside the gene matches. This CDR3 contains 14 residues. CDR3 DNA: TGTGCCAGCAGTGATCGGCAGGGGGCGAGTGGCTACACCTTC. It specifies CASSDRQGASGYTF.

This rearrangement joins TRBV5-6 to TRBJ1-2, with TRBD1 as a possible D gene (6 bases). Germline-derived CDR1 and CDR2 are SGHDT and YYEEEE. The CDR3 has 13 amino acids. Trimming cost V 4 bases and J 8 bases, with 15 bases left between them. Here the CDR3 reads CASSKGQKIGYTF. The DNA of the CDR3 is TGTGCCAGCAGCAAAGGACAGAAAATAGGCTACACCTTC. Filled out from reference TRBV5-6 and TRBJ1-2, the complete variable domain reads DAGVTQSPTHLIKTRGQQVTLRCSPKSGHDTVSWYQQALGQGPQFIFQYYEEEERQRGNFPDRFSGHQFPNYSSELNVNALLLGDSALYLCASSKGQKIGYTFGSGTRLTVV.

The chain recombines TRBV7-6 with TRBJ2-5; perhaps TRBD2 as D (5 bases). CDR1 SGHVS and CDR2 FNYEAQ come from the germline V gene. Trimming left V 0 bases short and J 5 bases short, with 7 bases between. This CDR3 contains 13 residues. As DNA, the CDR3 is TGTGCCAGCAGCTTAGCGAGAGGGGAGACCCAGTACTTC. It yields the protein CASSLARGETQYF. The full variable domain, its missing parts supplied by reference TRBV7-6 and TRBJ2-5, is GAGVSQSPRYKVTKRGQDVALRCDPISGHVSLYWYRQALGQGPEFLTYFNYEAQQDKSGLPNDRFSAERPEGSISTLTIQRTEQRDSAMYRCASSLARGETQYFGPGTRLLVL.

The chain carries TRBV9 and TRBJ2-3, with TRBD2 as a possible D gene (5 bases). Per the germline V gene, CDR1 is SGDLS and CDR2 is YYNGEE. Between the trimmed V and J ends, which lost 0 bases and 4 bases, there was a span of 12 bases. CDR3 length: 15 residues. This chain's CDR3 is CASSVADWSADTQYF. The CDR3 DNA is TGTGCCAGCAGCGTAGCGGACTGGAGCGCAGATACGCAGTATTTT.

The chain is built from TRBV7-9 and TRBJ2-2; D is possibly TRBD1 (5 bases). The CDR3 is made up of 13 amino acids. The V gene lost 5 bases and the J gene lost 7 bases, with 11 bases spanning the gap. The V gene's germline CDR1 is SEHNR and CDR2 FQNEAQ (reference sequence). Here the CDR3 DNA reads TGTGCCAGCAGCGAGCAGGGTAACGGGGAGCTGTTTTTT. This encodes CASSEQGNGELFF.

The chain employs TRBV2 and TRBJ2-3; no definite D call. This CDR3 contains 12 residues. Germline CDR1 SNHLY, CDR2 FYNNEI. V was trimmed by 6 bases and J by 5 bases, leaving 9 bases between them. The CDR3 protein is CASSEREDTQYF. CDR3 in DNA: TGTGCCAGCAGCGAAAGAGAAGATACGCAGTATTTT.

This chain uses TRBV3-1 (or the pseudogene TRBV3-2) with TRBJ1-1; 7 bases line up with TRBD1. Germline V gene lookup returns CDR1 LGHDT and CDR2 YNNKEL (reference sequence). The CDR3 length is 13 residues. V shed 4 bases and J 1 base; nucleotides not matched to a gene: 0. The CDR3 sequence: CASSRTGNTEAFF. The CDR3 nucleotides are TGTGCCAGCAGCCGGACAGGGAACACTGAAGCTTTCTTT.

The chain has TRBV19 and TRBJ1-6, with a weak D call TRBD1 (6 bases). CDR1 and CDR2 (germline): LNHDA, SQIVND (reference sequence). The CDR3 covers 15 residues. V was cut by 3 bases and J by 7 bases, with 13 bases left in between. The CDR3 loop is CASSMGTKVNSPLHF. CDR3 DNA sequence: TGTGCCAGTAGTATGGGGACAAAGGTGAATTCACCCCTCCACTTT.

This clone was counted a few times. CDR3 sequence reads: CASSQQGYEQYF. CDR3 sequence (DNA): TGCGCCAGCAGCCAACAGGGATACGAGCAGTACTTC. The chain is built from TRBV5-1 and TRBJ2-7, with D possibly TRBD1 on 6 matching bases. CDR3 length: 12 amino acids. The germline gives CDR1 SGHRS, CDR2 YFSETQ. V was cut by 4 bases and J by 4 bases, with 9 bases left in between.

The chain employs TRBV4-2 and TRBJ2-2; D is perhaps TRBD1 or TRBD2 (5 bases each). This CDR3 spans 16 amino acids. Trimming took off 2 bases at V and 2 bases at J, with 12 bases between the two ends. CDR1 is LGHNA, CDR2 YNFKEQ, per germline. Written as DNA, the CDR3 is TGTGCCAGCAGCCAAACCGGGACCCGCAACACCGGGGAGCTGTTTTTT. Protein sequence: CASSQTGTRNTGELFF.

This clone has just one count. The chain uses TRBV28 and TRBJ2-3, with 8 bases that match TRBD2. CDR1 is MDHEN and CDR2 is SYDVKM in the germline V gene. The CDR3 totals 16 residues. The trim removed 5 bases at V and 5 bases at J, leaving 12 bases unmatched. CDR3 nucleotides: TGTGCCAGCAGTCCCTTCCCAGCGGGAGCCGAAGATACGCAGTATTTT. Translated, it gives CASSPFPAGAEDTQYF.

The chain combines TRBV10-3 with TRBJ1-2; possibly TRBD1 for D (5 bases). V dropped 3 bases and J dropped 4 bases, with 18 bases sitting between them. CDR1 and CDR2 (germline): ENHRY, SYGVKD. The CDR3 length is 16 residues. CDR3 DNA: TGTGCCATCAGTGACCCAATCAGGGAGGGGCTCTATGGCTACACCTTC. It codes for CAISDPIREGLYGYTF.

The V call is TRBV19, the J call TRBJ2-1, with D possibly being TRBD1 (5 bases). This CDR3 contains 15 residues. V was cut by 4 bases and J by 4 bases, with 14 bases left in between. Germline V gene lookup returns CDR1 LNHDA and CDR2 SQIVND (reference sequence). Written as DNA, the CDR3 is TGTGCCAGTAGTACCGGCAGGGAACGATACAATGAGCAGTTCTTC. Residues: CASSTGRERYNEQFF.

The CDR3 region is CASSPGQGESGNTIYF. The CDR3 coding sequence is TGTGCCAGCAGCCCGGGACAGGGGGAAAGTGGAAACACCATATATTTT. V usage is TRBV9 and J usage is TRBJ1-3; 11 nucleotides agree with TRBD1. The CDR3 contains 16 residues. The germline V gene encodes CDR1 SGDLS and CDR2 YYNGEE. Trimming removed 4 bases from V and 3 bases from J; junction bases left unmatched: 6.

V is TRBV4-1 and J is TRBJ2-5; 10 bases match TRBD2. The CDR3 totals 16 residues. V shed 0 bases, J shed 0 bases, and the junction held 1 base outside the gene matches. Germline V gene data show CDR1 as MGHRA and CDR2 as YSYEKL. The CDR3 sequence is CASSQDLAGDQETQYF. The DNA of the CDR3 is TGCGCCAGCAGCCAAGATCTAGCGGGGGACCAAGAGACCCAGTACTTC.

CDR3 residues: CASSPGLAGLETQYF. CDR3 DNA sequence: TGCGCCAGCAGCCCGGGACTAGCGGGATTAGAGACCCAGTACTTC. The rearrangement joins TRBV5-1 to TRBJ2-5; TRBD2 matches at 13 bases. V lost 4 bases and J lost 4; bases outside the gene matches: 4. The CDR3 runs to 15 residues. The germline V gene has CDR1 SGHRS and CDR2 YFSETQ.

The J gene is TRBJ1-4, the V gene TRBV11-1; a possible D gene is TRBD1 (6 bases). The CDR3 covers 14 residues. V was clipped by 4 bases and J by 7 bases, with 13 bases between them. Per the germline V gene, CDR1 is SGHAT and CDR2 is FQDESV (reference sequence). In DNA, the CDR3 is TGTGCCAGCAGCTCGACCCTCAGGGGTGAAAAACTGTTTTTT. This codes for CASSSTLRGEKLFF.

This clone was recorded once. The chain links TRBV4-2 to TRBJ2-1; no clear D gene. Trimming left V 7 bases short and J 5 bases short, with 9 bases between. CDR1 and CDR2 from the germline V gene are LGHNA and YNFKEQ. The CDR3 loop spans 12 amino acids. The CDR3 DNA sequence: TGTGCCAGCATCTCGAACAACAATGAGCAGTTCTTC. Translating it yields CASISNNNEQFF.